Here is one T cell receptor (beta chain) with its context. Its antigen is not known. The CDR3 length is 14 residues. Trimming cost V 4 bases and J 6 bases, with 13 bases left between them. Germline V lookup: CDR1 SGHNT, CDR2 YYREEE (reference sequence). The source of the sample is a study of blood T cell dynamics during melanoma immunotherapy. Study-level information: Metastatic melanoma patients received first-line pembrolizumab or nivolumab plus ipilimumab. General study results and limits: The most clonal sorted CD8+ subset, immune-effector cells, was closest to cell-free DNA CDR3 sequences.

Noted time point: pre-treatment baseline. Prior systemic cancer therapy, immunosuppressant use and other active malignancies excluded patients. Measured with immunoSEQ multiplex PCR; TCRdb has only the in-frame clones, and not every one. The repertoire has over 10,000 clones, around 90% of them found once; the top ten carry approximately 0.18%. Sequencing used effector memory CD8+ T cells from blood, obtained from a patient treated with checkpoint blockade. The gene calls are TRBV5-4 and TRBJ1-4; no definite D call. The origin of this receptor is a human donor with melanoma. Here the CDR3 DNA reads TGTGCCAGCAGCGCACACGGGATGGATGAAAAACTGTTTTTT. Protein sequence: CASSAHGMDEKLFF.